The T cell receptor beta chain described here comes from a study of blood T cell repertoires in COVID-19. As for the study in general: Acute-phase and convalescent COVID-19 samples originated in the United States, Italy and Spain. PBMCs, B-cell-depleted T cells, or T cells provided the cDNA or gDNA that made up the material.

Per the authors' pipeline: Amplification from reference gene primers served as the basis for estimated nucleated cell counts. TCRdb's table, derived via immunoSEQ multiplex PCR, lists solely in-frame clones and lacks some. That table is the source of V, J and clone size, and D and trimming were worked out from the DNA. The data show about 300,000 clones, more than 85% seen once. The length of the CDR3 is 14 residues. Trimming shortened V by 0 bases and J by 2 bases, and 7 bases separated the two germline ends. Germline V gives CDR1 LGHDT, CDR2 YNNKEL (reference sequence). This clone came up once. This TCR derives from a man in his 70s with acute or convalescent COVID-19. Sequencing was performed on peripheral blood. The chain uses TRBV3-1 (or the pseudogene TRBV3-2) and TRBJ1-1; D gene unclear. Here the CDR3 reads CASSQETRNTEAFF. The CDR3 bases are TGTGCCAGCAGCCAAGAGACACGCAACACTGAAGCTTTCTTT.